This T cell receptor beta chain was recovered during a study of cytomegalovirus exposure and HLA in healthy donors. As concerns this clone: Its specificity is not known.

Germline lookup yields CDR1 SGHRS and CDR2 YFSETQ. The CDR3 loop spans 16 amino acids. The V end was cut by 4 bases, the J end by 1 base, with 16 bases between. Study-wide results and caveats: Later analysis indicated greater clonal expansion among HLA-associated TCR beta chains than among equally common other chains.

The PCR used 60 Vbeta and 13 Jbeta primers. TCRdb's copy holds only in-frame clones and misses some; the assay was immunoSEQ multiplex PCR. The specimen's table records tens of thousands of clones. Though nominally healthy at sampling, donors likely had unrecorded immune exposures. This receptor was obtained from a male donor in good health and CMV-seronegative. What was sequenced was PBMCs. The V call is TRBV5-1, the J call TRBJ2-3, with D possibly TRBD2 on 5 matching bases. CDR3 protein: CASSPAGVRGTDTQYF. CDR3 bases: TGCGCCAGCAGCCCGGCCGGGGTAAGGGGCACAGATACGCAGTATTTT.